Sequencing of this T cell receptor (beta chain) was carried out in a study of graft-versus-host responses after intestinal transplantation. Study-level background: Uniformly, recipients were administered anti-thymocyte globulin induction with subsequent tacrolimus and steroids for roughly three years. General study points: Peak levels of circulating GvH clones tracked with early post-transplant HvG declines. GvH clones turned up in recipient marrow; some had shown up first in ileum or blood.

Here immunoSEQ multiplex PCR was the method, and the copy in TCRdb shows in-frame clones only, minus some. The table records about 10,000 clones, 85% to 90% of them present only once. V shed 0 bases and J 4 bases; nucleotides not matched to a gene: 3. The germline CDR1 and CDR2 sequences are MNHEY and SVGAGI. The CDR3 has 15 residues. This clone appeared once. The target antigen is unknown. The source is a human patient who received an intestinal transplant, so some T cells may come from the graft donor. This chain uses TRBV6-5 with TRBJ1-2; 9 positions agree with TRBD1. The sequences come from PBMCs, collected about 240 days after intestinal transplant. The CDR3 DNA reads TGTGCCAGCAGTTACTCGGGACAGGGTAGCTATGGCTACACCTTC. Protein: CASSYSGQGSYGYTF.